This entry lists 14 T cell receptor beta chains sequenced from one sample in a study of blood T cell repertoires in COVID-19. Method: immunoSEQ multiplex PCR; TCRdb's copy keeps in-frame clones and lacks some. The sample contains 180,000 or so clones, 70% to 80% of which appear only once. The material sequenced was peripheral blood. Receptors were obtained from a man in his forties or fifties who had recovered from COVID-19.

The V gene is TRBV9, the J gene TRBJ2-1, with TRBD2 identical over 11 bases. CDR1 is SGDLS and CDR2 is YYNGEE in the germline V gene. Trimming removed 4 bases from V and 4 bases from J; junction bases left unmatched: 7. The CDR3 loop spans 16 amino acids. The CDR3 is CASSRSGTSGYNEQFF. As DNA, the CDR3 is TGTGCCAGCAGCAGATCCGGGACTAGCGGATACAATGAGCAGTTCTTC.

The CDR3 DNA reads TGTGCCAGCAGTGAAGCAGGGGGCCTCTATGGCTACACCTTC. This encodes CASSEAGGLYGYTF. The chain joins TRBV6-1 to TRBJ1-2; 7 positions match TRBD1. The trim removed 0 bases at V and 4 bases at J, leaving 2 bases unmatched. This CDR3 has 14 amino acids. The germline V gene has CDR1 MNHNS and CDR2 SASEGT.

The chain couples TRBV28 to TRBJ2-7; 12 bases fit TRBD2. Germline loops: CDR1 MDHEN, CDR2 SYDVKM. The CDR3 covers 15 residues. V dropped 5 bases and J dropped 6; count of bases not matched to a gene: 8. The CDR3 DNA reads as TGTGCCAGCAGTCCCCAACTAGCGGGAGGCCCCGAGCAGTACTTC. It encodes CASSPQLAGGPEQYF.

The genes are TRBV27 and TRBJ1-2; TRBD1 might be the D (6 bases). This CDR3 has 14 residues. In germline, CDR1 is MNHEY, CDR2 SMNVEV (reference sequence). Between the trimmed V and J ends, which lost 0 bases and 10 bases, there was a span of 15 bases. CDR3 in DNA: TGTGCCAGCAGTTTATCACCCGACAGGATATACTACACCTTC. It codes for CASSLSPDRIYYTF.

Only a few counts were recorded for this clone. The rearrangement joins TRBV6-1 to TRBJ2-2; 8 bases align to TRBD1. The CDR3 totals 14 residues. V was clipped by 3 bases and J by 8 bases; unmatched bases: 5. Germline V CDR1 and CDR2: MNHNS, SASEGT. This CDR3 reads CASSDQGAPGELFF. The CDR3 bases are TGTGCCAGCAGTGACCAGGGGGCGCCGGGGGAGCTGTTTTTT.

The chain employs TRBV27 and TRBJ2-4, with a weak D call TRBD1 (5 bases). The ends were cut back, 10 bases at V and 0 bases at J, with 13 bases in the middle. CDR3 length: 14 residues. Germline CDR1 is MNHEY and CDR2 is SMNVEV (reference sequence). In DNA form, the CDR3 reads TGTGCCACGCGACAGCCACGAGCCAAAAACATTCAGTACTTC. It specifies CATRQPRAKNIQYF.

This sequence joins TRBV6-5 and TRBJ1-2, with 7 bases identical to TRBD1. V dropped 5 bases and J dropped 4; count of bases not matched to a gene: 10. CDR1 and CDR2 from the germline V gene are MNHEY and SVGAGI. This CDR3 is built from 15 residues. CDR3 amino acids: CASSNHRQGGYGYTF. As DNA, the CDR3 is TGTGCCAGCAGTAACCACCGACAGGGAGGCTATGGCTACACCTTC.

This chain connects TRBV7-9 to TRBJ2-7, with D maybe TRBD1 (6 bases). Trimming left V 5 bases short and J 8 bases short, with 19 bases between. The CDR3 is 14 residues long. Germline CDR1 is SEHNR and CDR2 is FQNEAQ (reference sequence). The CDR3 protein is CASSLDRSLFQQYF. CDR3 DNA: TGTGCCAGCAGCCTAGACAGGAGCCTGTTCCAGCAGTACTTC.

CDR3 sequence: CASSSRGDSSNQPQHF. DNA for the CDR3: TGTGCCAGCAGCTCGCGGGGTGACTCTAGCAATCAGCCCCAGCATTTT. The chain uses TRBV5-4 and TRBJ1-5; D not resolved. The CDR3 extends over 16 amino acids. V dropped 3 bases and J dropped 0 bases, with 13 bases sitting between them. From germline, CDR1 is SGHNT and CDR2 YYREEE (reference sequence).

V gene TRBV7-2 combines with J gene TRBJ2-3; TRBD1 aligns across 10 bases. Trimming removed 5 bases from V and 3 bases from J; junction bases left unmatched: 5. The CDR3 has 15 amino acids. Looked up from germline, CDR1 is SGHTA and CDR2 is FQGNSA. The CDR3 DNA reads as TGTGCCAGCAGCCCCAGGACAGGGGGGACAGATACGCAGTATTTT. Protein product: CASSPRTGGTDTQYF.

The chain carries TRBV11-2 and TRBJ2-2; tentatively, D is TRBD1 (6 bases). CDR1 and CDR2 from the germline V gene are SGHAT and FQNNGV. The V and J ends lost 3 bases and 5 bases respectively, with 7 bases between them. CDR3 length: 13 residues. For the CDR3, the DNA is TGTGCCAGCAGCTTCAGGGGTACCGGGGAGCTGTTTTTT. Translating gives CASSFRGTGELFF.

V is TRBV19 and J is TRBJ1-6, with a possible D match to TRBD1 (6 bases). Trimming left V 4 bases short and J 5 bases short, with 12 bases between. Per the germline V gene, CDR1 is LNHDA and CDR2 is SQIVND (reference sequence). The CDR3 is 15 amino acids. CDR3 nucleotides: TGTGCCAGTAGTAACCAGGGGCTGCATAATTCACCCCTCCACTTT. It specifies CASSNQGLHNSPLHF.

The CDR3, as DNA: TGCGCCAGCAGCTTGGCCGCGGGACAGGGGGGCGGGAACAATGAGCAGTTCTTC. Its protein is CASSLAAGQGGGNNEQFF. The chain couples TRBV5-1 to TRBJ2-1; TRBD1 matches 11 bases. The CDR3 spans 18 residues. CDR1 and CDR2 (germline): SGHRS, YFSETQ. Trimming took 0 bases from V and 5 from J; bases not matched to a gene: 10.

J is TRBJ2-3 and V is TRBV4-2; no clear D. The CDR3 spans 15 residues. The germline V and J ends were trimmed by 0 bases and 2 bases, with 9 bases remaining between them. CDR1 and CDR2 from the germline V gene are LGHNA and YNFKEQ. CDR3 residues: CASSQDGSYTDTQYF. In nucleotides, the CDR3 is TGTGCCAGCAGCCAAGATGGCTCGTACACAGATACGCAGTATTTT.